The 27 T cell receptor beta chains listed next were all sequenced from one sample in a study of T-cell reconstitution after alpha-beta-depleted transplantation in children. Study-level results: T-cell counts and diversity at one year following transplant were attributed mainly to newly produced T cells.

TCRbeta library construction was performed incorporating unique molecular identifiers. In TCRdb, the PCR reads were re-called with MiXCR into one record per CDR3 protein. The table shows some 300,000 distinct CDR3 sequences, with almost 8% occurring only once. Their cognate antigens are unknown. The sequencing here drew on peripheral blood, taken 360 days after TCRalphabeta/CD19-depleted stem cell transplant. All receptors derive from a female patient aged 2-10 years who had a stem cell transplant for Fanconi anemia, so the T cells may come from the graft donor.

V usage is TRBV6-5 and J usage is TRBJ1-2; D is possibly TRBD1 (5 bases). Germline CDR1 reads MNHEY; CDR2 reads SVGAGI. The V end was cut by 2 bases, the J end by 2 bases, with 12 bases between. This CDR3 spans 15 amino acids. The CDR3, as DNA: TGTGCCAGCAGTTACGGGGGAGAGGACAACTATGGCTACACCTTC. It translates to CASSYGGEDNYGYTF.

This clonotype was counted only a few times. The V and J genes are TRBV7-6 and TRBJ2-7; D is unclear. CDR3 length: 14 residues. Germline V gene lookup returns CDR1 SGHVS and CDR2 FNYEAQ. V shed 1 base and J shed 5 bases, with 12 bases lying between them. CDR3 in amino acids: CASSLGSGPHEQYF. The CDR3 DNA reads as TGTGCCAGCAGCTTAGGGTCCGGGCCCCACGAGCAGTACTTC.

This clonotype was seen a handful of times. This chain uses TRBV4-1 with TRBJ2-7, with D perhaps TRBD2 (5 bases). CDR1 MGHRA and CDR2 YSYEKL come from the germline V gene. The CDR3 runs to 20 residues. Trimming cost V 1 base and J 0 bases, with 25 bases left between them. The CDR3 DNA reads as TGCGCCAGCAGCCAAGCTCCGGCTATAGCGCCTGGCGTCGGCTCCTACGAGCAGTACTTC. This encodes CASSQAPAIAPGVGSYEQYF.

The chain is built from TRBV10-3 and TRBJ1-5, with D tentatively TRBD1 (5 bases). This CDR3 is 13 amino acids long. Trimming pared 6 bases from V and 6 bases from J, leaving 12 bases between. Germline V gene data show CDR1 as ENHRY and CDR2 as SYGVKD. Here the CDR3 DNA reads TGTGCCATCAGCGATGGGGCGGCTCAGCCCCAGCATTTT. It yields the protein CAISDGAAQPQHF.

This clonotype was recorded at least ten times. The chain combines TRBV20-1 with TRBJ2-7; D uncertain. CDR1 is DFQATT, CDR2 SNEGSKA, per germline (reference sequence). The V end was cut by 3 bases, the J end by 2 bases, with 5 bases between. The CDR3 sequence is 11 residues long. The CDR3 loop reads CSASRPYEQYF. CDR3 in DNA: TGCAGTGCTAGTCGGCCCTACGAGCAGTACTTC.

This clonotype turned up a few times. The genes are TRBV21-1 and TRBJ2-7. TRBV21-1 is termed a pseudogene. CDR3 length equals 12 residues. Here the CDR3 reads CASSKRRVEQYV. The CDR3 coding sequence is TGTGCCAGCAGCAAACGAAGGGTGGAGCAGTACGTC.

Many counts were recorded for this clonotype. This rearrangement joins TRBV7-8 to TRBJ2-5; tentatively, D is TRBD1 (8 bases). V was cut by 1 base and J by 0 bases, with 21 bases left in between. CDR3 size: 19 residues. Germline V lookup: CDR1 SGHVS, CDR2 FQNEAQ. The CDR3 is CASSLEWGGQAKYQETQYF. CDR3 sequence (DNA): TGTGCCAGCAGCTTAGAGTGGGGGGGACAGGCAAAGTACCAAGAGACCCAGTACTTC. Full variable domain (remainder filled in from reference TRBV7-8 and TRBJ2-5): GAGVSQSPRYKVAKRGQDVALRCDPISGHVSLFWYQQALGQGPEFLTYFQNEAQLDKSGLPSDRFFAERPEGSVSTLKIQRTQQEDSAVYLCASSLEWGGQAKYQETQYFGPGTRLLVL.

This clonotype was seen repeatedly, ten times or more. The CDR3 nucleotides are TGCAGTGCTAGTGGGGGGCAGGGCTATGGCTACACCTTC. Protein: CSASGGQGYGYTF. This chain joins TRBV20-1 and TRBJ1-2; a weak D match, TRBD1 (6 bases). The V gene lost 3 bases and the J gene lost 4 bases, with 12 bases spanning the gap. This CDR3 has 13 amino acids. CDR1 DFQATT and CDR2 SNEGSKA come from the germline V gene (reference sequence).

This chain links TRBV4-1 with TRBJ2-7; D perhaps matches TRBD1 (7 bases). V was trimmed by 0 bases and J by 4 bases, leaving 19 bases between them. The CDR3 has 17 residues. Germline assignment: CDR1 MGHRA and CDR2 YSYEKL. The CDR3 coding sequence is TGCGCCAGCAGCCAAGATGAGGGTGGCAGGGGGACTTACGAGCAGTACTTC. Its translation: CASSQDEGGRGTYEQYF.

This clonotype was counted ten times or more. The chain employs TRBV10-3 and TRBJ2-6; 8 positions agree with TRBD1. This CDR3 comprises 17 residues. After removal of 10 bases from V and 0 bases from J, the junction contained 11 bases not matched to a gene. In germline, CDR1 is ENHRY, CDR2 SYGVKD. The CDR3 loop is CATGRTGTLSGANVLTF. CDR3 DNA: TGTGCCACCGGAAGGACAGGGACTCTCTCTGGGGCCAACGTCCTGACTTTC.

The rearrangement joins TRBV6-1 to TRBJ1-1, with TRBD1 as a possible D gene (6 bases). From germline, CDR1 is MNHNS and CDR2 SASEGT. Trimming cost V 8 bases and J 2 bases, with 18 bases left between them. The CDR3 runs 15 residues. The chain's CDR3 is CASQRPGHQNTEAFF. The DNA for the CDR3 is TGTGCCAGCCAAAGGCCGGGACACCAAAACACTGAAGCTTTCTTT.

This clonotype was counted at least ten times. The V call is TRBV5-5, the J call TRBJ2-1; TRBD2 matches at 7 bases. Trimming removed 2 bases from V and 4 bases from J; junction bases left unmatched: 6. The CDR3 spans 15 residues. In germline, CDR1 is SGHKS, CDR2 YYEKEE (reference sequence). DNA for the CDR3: TGTGCCAGCAGCTTTGAGACTAGCAATTACAATGAGCAGTTCTTC. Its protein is CASSFETSNYNEQFF.

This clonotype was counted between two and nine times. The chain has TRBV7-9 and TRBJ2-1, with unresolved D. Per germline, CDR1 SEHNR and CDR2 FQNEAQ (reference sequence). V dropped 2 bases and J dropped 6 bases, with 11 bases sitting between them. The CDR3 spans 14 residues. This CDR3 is CASSLPQRFNEQFF. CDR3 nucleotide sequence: TGTGCCAGCAGCTTACCCCAAAGGTTCAATGAGCAGTTCTTC.

The CDR3 is CASSALSGANVLTF. In DNA, the CDR3 is TGTGCCAGCAGCGCCTTGTCTGGGGCCAACGTCCTGACTTTC. The chain is built from TRBV7-3 and TRBJ2-6; no firm D call. CDR3 size: 14 residues. CDR1 SGHTA and CDR2 FQGTGA come from the germline V gene. The V and J ends lost 5 bases and 1 base respectively, with 6 bases between them.

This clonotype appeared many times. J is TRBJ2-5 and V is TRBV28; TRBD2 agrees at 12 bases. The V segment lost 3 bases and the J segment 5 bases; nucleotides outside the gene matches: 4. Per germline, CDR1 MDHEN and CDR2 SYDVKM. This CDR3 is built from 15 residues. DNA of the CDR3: TGTGCCAGCAGTTTCGCTAGCGGGAGGGGGGAGACCCAGTACTTC. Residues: CASSFASGRGETQYF. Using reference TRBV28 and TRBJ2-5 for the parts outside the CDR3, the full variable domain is DVKVTQSSRYLVKRTGEKVFLECVQDMDHENMFWYRQDPGLGLRLIYFSYDVKMKEKGDIPEGYSVSREKKERFSLILESASTNQTSMYLCASSFASGRGETQYFGPGTRLLVL.

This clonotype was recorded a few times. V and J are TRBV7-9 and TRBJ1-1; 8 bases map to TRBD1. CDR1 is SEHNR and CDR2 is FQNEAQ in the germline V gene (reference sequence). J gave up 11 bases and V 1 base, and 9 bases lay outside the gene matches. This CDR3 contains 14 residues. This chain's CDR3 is CASSLGSGGARAFF. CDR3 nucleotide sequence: TGTGCCAGCAGCTTAGGATCAGGGGGCGCGAGGGCTTTCTTT.

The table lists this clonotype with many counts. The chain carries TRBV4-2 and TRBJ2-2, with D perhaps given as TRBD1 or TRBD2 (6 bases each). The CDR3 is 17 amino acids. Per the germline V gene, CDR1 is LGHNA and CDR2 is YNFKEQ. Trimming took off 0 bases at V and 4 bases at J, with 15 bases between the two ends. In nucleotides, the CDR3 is TGTGCCAGCAGCCAAGATGGGGGGACATTTTTCACCGGGGAGCTGTTTTTT. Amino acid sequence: CASSQDGGTFFTGELFF.

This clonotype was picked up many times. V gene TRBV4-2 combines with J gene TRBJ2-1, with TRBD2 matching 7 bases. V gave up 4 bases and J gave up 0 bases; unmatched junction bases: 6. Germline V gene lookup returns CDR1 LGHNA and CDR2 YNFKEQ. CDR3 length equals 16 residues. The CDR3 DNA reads TGTGCCAGCAGCCTTAGCGGGCAGAGCTCCTACAATGAGCAGTTCTTC. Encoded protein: CASSLSGQSSYNEQFF.

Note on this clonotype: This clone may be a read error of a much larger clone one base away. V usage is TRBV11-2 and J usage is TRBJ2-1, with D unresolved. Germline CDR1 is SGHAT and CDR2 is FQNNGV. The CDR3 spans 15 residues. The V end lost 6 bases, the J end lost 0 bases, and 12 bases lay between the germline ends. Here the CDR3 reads CASSPKPISYNEQFF. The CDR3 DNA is TGTGCCAGCAGTCCTAAACCAATCTCCTACAATGAGCAGTTCTTC.

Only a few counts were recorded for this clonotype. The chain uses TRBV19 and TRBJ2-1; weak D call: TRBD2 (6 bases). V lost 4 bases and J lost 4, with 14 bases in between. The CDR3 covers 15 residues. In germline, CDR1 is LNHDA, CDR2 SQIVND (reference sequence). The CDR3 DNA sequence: TGTGCCAGTAGTAAGGGCGGGGCTCTGTACAATGAGCAGTTCTTC. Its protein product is CASSKGGALYNEQFF.

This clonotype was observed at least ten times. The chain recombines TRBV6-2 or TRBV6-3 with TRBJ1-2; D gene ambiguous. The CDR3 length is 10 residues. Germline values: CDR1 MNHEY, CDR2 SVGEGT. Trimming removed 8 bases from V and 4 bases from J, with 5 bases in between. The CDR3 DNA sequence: TGTGCCAGCCTAGGCTATGGCTACACCTTC. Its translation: CASLGYGYTF.

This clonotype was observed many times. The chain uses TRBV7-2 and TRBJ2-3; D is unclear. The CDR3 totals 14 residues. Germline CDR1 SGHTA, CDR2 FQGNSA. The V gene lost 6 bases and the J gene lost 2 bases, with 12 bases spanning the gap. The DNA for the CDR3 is TGTGCCAGCAGGGAGAGGTGGTCCACAGATACGCAGTATTTT. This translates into CASRERWSTDTQYF.

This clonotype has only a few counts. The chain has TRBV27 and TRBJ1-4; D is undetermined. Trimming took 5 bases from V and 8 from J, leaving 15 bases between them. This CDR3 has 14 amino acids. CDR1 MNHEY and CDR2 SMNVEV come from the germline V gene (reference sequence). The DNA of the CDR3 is TGTGCCAGCAGTCCCCAATGGGCCGGCGAAAAACTGTTTTTT. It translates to CASSPQWAGEKLFF.

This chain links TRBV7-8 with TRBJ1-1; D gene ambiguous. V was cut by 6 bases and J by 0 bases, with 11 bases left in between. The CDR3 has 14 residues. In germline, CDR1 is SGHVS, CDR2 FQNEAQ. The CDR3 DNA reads TGTGCCAGCAGATCCACGTTGATGAACACTGAAGCTTTCTTT. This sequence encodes CASRSTLMNTEAFF.

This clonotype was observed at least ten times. CDR3 coding DNA: TGTGCCAGCAGCGTAAGGAGCTCTGGGGCCAACGTCCTGACTTTC. This sequence encodes CASSVRSSGANVLTF. V and J are TRBV9 and TRBJ2-6, with D unresolved. The V gene's germline CDR1 is SGDLS and CDR2 YYNGEE. The V end lost 1 base, the J end lost 0 bases, and 5 bases lay between the germline ends. The length of the CDR3 is 15 residues.

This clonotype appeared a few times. This CDR3 reads CASSLRVVNQPQHF. CDR3 bases: TGTGCCAGCAGTTTACGGGTTGTCAATCAGCCCCAGCATTTT. V is TRBV12-3 or TRBV12-4 and J is TRBJ1-5; D ambiguous. The CDR3 sequence is 14 residues long. The V end was cut by 2 bases, the J end by 3 bases, with 8 bases between.

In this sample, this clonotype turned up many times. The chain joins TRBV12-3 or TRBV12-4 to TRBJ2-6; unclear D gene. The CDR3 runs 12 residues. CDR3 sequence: CGSASGANVLTF. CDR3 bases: TGTGGCTCAGCCTCTGGGGCCAACGTCCTGACTTTC.